One and the same sample provided the 16 T cell receptor beta chains below, sequenced in a study of control samples from healthy donors and cancer patients. Profiling relied on immunoSEQ multiplex PCR, and the TCRdb table lists in-frame clones only, not all of them. The sample holds around 100,000 clones, around 88% seen once. Sequenced: PBMCs. Receptors originate from a man aged 55 to 70 with lung cancer.

This chain uses TRBV5-1 with TRBJ2-5, with D unclear. The germline V and J ends were trimmed by 0 bases and 4 bases, with 7 bases remaining between them. This CDR3 region has 13 residues. CDR1 is SGHRS, CDR2 YFSETQ, per germline. As DNA, the CDR3 is TGCGCCAGCAGCTTGGCGTCAGTAGAGACCCAGTACTTC. Translation: CASSLASVETQYF.

This rearrangement joins TRBV11-2 to TRBJ1-6; a possible D gene is TRBD1 (5 bases). The CDR3 loop spans 18 amino acids. The V end lost 4 bases, the J end lost 3 bases, and 19 bases lay between the germline ends. Germline V gene data show CDR1 as SGHAT and CDR2 as FQNNGV. The CDR3 region is CASSSPRIEQVYNSPLHF. The CDR3 nucleotides are TGTGCCAGCAGCTCCCCCCGCATTGAACAGGTCTATAATTCACCCCTCCACTTT.

V gene TRBV24-1 combines with J gene TRBJ2-2; D gene uncertain. This CDR3 contains 15 residues. CDR1 and CDR2 (germline): KGHDR, SFDVKD. Deletions cut 3 bases from V and 1 base from J, with 8 bases between. The CDR3 is CATSDGRKNTGELFF. In DNA form, the CDR3 reads TGTGCCACCAGTGATGGCAGGAAGAACACCGGGGAGCTGTTTTTT.

V is TRBV5-1 and J is TRBJ1-1, with 9 bases matching TRBD1. In germline, CDR1 is SGHRS, CDR2 YFSETQ. After removal of 3 bases from V and 1 base from J, the junction contained 4 bases not matched to a gene. CDR3 size: 15 residues. This CDR3 reads CASSSSTGGNTEAFF. CDR3 sequence (DNA): TGCGCCAGCAGCTCCTCGACAGGGGGGAACACTGAAGCTTTCTTT.

The J gene is TRBJ2-1, the V gene TRBV6-4, with D perhaps matching TRBD1 or TRBD2 (5 bases each). The CDR3 loop spans 15 amino acids. Germline loops: CDR1 MRHNA, CDR2 SNTAGT. V was trimmed by 6 bases and J by 2 bases, leaving 14 bases between them. The CDR3 here is CASSRDAKPYNEQFF. In nucleotides, the CDR3 is TGTGCCAGCAGCCGGGACGCCAAACCCTACAATGAGCAGTTCTTC.

The genes are TRBV5-1 and TRBJ1-5, with D unclear. Germline loops: CDR1 SGHRS, CDR2 YFSETQ. This CDR3 is 14 amino acids long. V shed 4 bases and J shed 0 bases, with 8 bases lying between them. The CDR3 DNA reads TGCGCCAGCAGCCCAGGAATTAGCAATCAGCCCCAGCATTTT. This sequence encodes CASSPGISNQPQHF.

The chain uses TRBV7-9 and TRBJ1-1, with D uncertain. Germline V gene sequence: CDR1 SEHNR, CDR2 FQNEAQ (reference sequence). The CDR3 totals 14 residues. Deletions cut 2 bases from V and 0 bases from J, with 7 bases between. CDR3 region: CASSLQVLNTEAFF. Written as DNA, the CDR3 is TGTGCCAGCAGCTTACAGGTTTTGAACACTGAAGCTTTCTTT.

The rearrangement uses TRBV3-1 (or the pseudogene TRBV3-2) and TRBJ2-2, with D perhaps being TRBD1 or TRBD2 (6 bases each). The CDR3 totals 16 residues. Germline loops: CDR1 LGHDT, CDR2 YNNKEL (reference sequence). Trimming pared 6 bases from V and 4 bases from J, leaving 18 bases between. CDR3 in amino acids: CASRGDTGASTGELFF. CDR3 in DNA: TGTGCCAGCAGGGGAGATACGGGGGCGAGCACCGGGGAGCTGTTTTTT.

The rearrangement uses TRBV24-1 and TRBJ2-2, with D hard to call. Germline CDR1 reads KGHDR; CDR2 reads SFDVKD. This CDR3 has 16 residues. V lost 4 bases, J lost 6 bases, and 17 bases lay in between. The CDR3 is CATSEVDVGLSGELFF. CDR3 DNA sequence: TGTGCCACCAGTGAGGTCGATGTGGGTTTATCCGGGGAGCTGTTTTTT.

This clone has only one observation. The genes are TRBV7-2 and TRBJ2-3; the D gene is possibly TRBD1 (5 bases). V lost 4 bases and J lost 5, with 13 bases in between. This CDR3 is built from 14 residues. Germline loops: CDR1 SGHTA, CDR2 FQGNSA. In nucleotides, the CDR3 is TGTGCCAGCAGCTCTGTGGGGCCCATAGATACGCAGTATTTT. The encoded protein is CASSSVGPIDTQYF. Together with reference TRBV7-2 and TRBJ2-3, the CDR3 gives the full variable domain: GAGVSQSPSNKVTEKGKDVELRCDPISGHTALYWYRQSLGQGLEFLIYFQGNSAPDKSGLPSDRFSAERTGGSVSTLTIQRTQQEDSAVYLCASSSVGPIDTQYFGPGTRLTVL.

The J gene is TRBJ2-1, the V gene TRBV5-4, with D hard to call. Looked up from germline, CDR1 is SGHNT and CDR2 is YYREEE (reference sequence). The CDR3 extends over 14 amino acids. V gave up 4 bases and J gave up 4 bases, with 12 bases separating them. CDR3 protein: CASSLRTEYNEQFF. In nucleotides, the CDR3 is TGTGCCAGCAGCCTTAGGACGGAGTACAATGAGCAGTTCTTC.

This chain joins TRBV11-2 and TRBJ2-1, with 13 bases that match TRBD2. With 5 bases clipped from V and 5 bases from J, the junction kept 3 bases outside the gene matches. The CDR3 covers 15 residues. Germline CDR1 SGHAT, CDR2 FQNNGV. The CDR3 loop is CASSGLAGANNEQFF. For the CDR3, the DNA is TGTGCCAGCAGCGGACTAGCGGGGGCCAACAATGAGCAGTTCTTC.

This chain links TRBV30 with TRBJ1-2; D gene ambiguous. Deletions cut 0 bases from V and 12 bases from J, with 17 bases between. The CDR3 loop spans 13 amino acids. Looked up from germline, CDR1 is GTSNPN and CDR2 is SVGIG (reference sequence). The DNA of the CDR3 is TGTGCCTGGAGTGTACGGGAGGCAGGAGCCCACACCTTC. It translates to CAWSVREAGAHTF.

The genes are TRBV19 and TRBJ2-3, with D maybe TRBD2 (5 bases). This CDR3 is built from 14 residues. V was shortened by 4 bases and J by 4 bases, with 12 bases between the two germline ends. Germline CDR1 and CDR2: LNHDA and SQIVND (reference sequence). The CDR3 region is CASSSPGKADTQYF. CDR3 sequence (DNA): TGTGCCAGTAGTAGTCCGGGAAAGGCAGATACGCAGTATTTT.

This chain links TRBV7-9 with TRBJ1-4, with a weak D call TRBD1 (6 bases). The CDR3 runs 14 residues. Germline CDR1 SEHNR, CDR2 FQNEAQ (reference sequence). V lost 5 bases to trimming and J lost 1 base, with 8 bases between them. The CDR3: CASSQTGTNEKLFF. The CDR3 bases are TGTGCCAGCAGCCAGACAGGAACTAATGAAAAACTGTTTTTT.

This sequence joins TRBV5-1 and TRBJ2-3; 8 bases fit TRBD2. This CDR3 region has 18 residues. The germline CDR1 and CDR2 sequences are SGHRS and YFSETQ. V trimming: 1 base; J trimming: 3 bases; junction bases outside the gene matches: 13. CDR3 bases: TGCGCCAGCAGCTTGAGAGGAGGGGCGGGGGGAACTACAGATACGCAGTATTTT. It codes for CASSLRGGAGGTTDTQYF.